Listed below are T cell receptor beta chains from one sample, sequenced in a study of OX40 agonist ivuxolimab in advanced cancers. Method: immunoSEQ multiplex PCR; TCRdb's copy keeps in-frame clones and lacks some. This table holds almost 15,000 clones, about 80% found once. Sequenced material: CD4+ or CD8+ T cells sorted from blood, taken in a trial of the OX40 agonist ivuxolimab. The receptor set was obtained from an adult with an advanced solid tumor such as melanoma, head and neck, liver or kidney cancer. CDR3s leave out the opening cysteine and the closing phenylalanine or tryptophan.

J | V | CDR3
TRBJ2-7 | TRBV11-2 | ASSLVPRTNEQY
TRBJ2-3 | TRBV12-5 | ASGLSSGVYTQY
TRBJ1-1 | TRBV6-5 | ASSYLEDGGTEAF
TRBJ1-5 | TRBV16 | ASSQGGQFSPQH
TRBJ2-3 | TRBV11-3 | ASRESASQTGIDTQY
TRBJ2-7 | TRBV7-9 | ASSSSTRLEQY
TRBJ1-1 | TRBV18 | ASSDPGQGFSYTEAF
TRBJ1-1 | TRBV9 | ASSAPPSREAF
TRBJ1-2 | TRBV5-6 | ASSGVGYT
TRBJ1-1 | TRBV19 | ATGPPNTEAF
TRBJ1-2 | TRBV9 | ASSIGRGHTLYGYT
TRBJ2-7 | TRBV4-1 | ASSQEGLGSGPYEQY
TRBJ1-4 | TRBV19 | ASSQQKGKTNEKLF
TRBJ2-5 | TRBV4-1 | ASSQPGEQETQY
TRBJ2-3 | TRBV27 | ASSLCGGGGVDTQY
TRBJ2-3 | TRBV10-3 | AISGSIAGTSTDTQY
TRBJ1-1 | TRBV7-9 | ASSPTGGSYTEAF
TRBJ1-2 | TRBV19 | ASSMQSQDYGYT
TRBJ2-1 | TRBV27 | ASTKGGTEQF
TRBJ1-5 | TRBV30 | AWSEVGSNQPQH
TRBJ2-1 | TRBV7-7 | ASSPEIASRVNEQF
TRBJ1-1 | TRBV4-1 | ASSQGTEAF
TRBJ2-2 | TRBV7-6 | ASSTRTEGNTGELF
TRBJ2-5 | TRBV27 | ASSRVVQETQY
TRBJ2-1 | TRBV29-1 | SVESSRGGSYNEQF
TRBJ2-3 | TRBV6-1 | ASSEATDTQY
TRBJ1-1 | TRBV6-6 | ASRTDRDGLEAF
TRBJ1-1 | TRBV15 | ATRWRGQGTEAF
TRBJ2-2 | TRBV27 | ASGTSGNTGELF
TRBJ2-1 | TRBV9 | ASSPPGSRRSYNEQF
TRBJ1-5 | TRBV6-5 | ASSYQPTGGQPQH
TRBJ1-1 | TRBV7-9 | ASSLVLRKGAF
TRBJ2-5 | TRBV21-1 | ASSSRETQY
TRBJ1-2 | TRBV4-1 | ASSQGGVFMGYT
TRBJ2-7 | TRBV7-6 | ASEGSSYEQY
TRBJ1-6 | TRBV7-9 | ASSSHDYQGIGSPLH
TRBJ1-2 | TRBV9 | ASSPQNSHSMVYGYT
TRBJ1-4 | TRBV7-9 | ASSLGVGSTNEKLF
TRBJ2-2 | TRBV10-3 | AITTGTRFYGELF
TRBJ1-1 | TRBV7-9 | ASSLGYTEAF
TRBJ2-3 | TRBV7-6 | ASSLDPQGLKSTDTQY
TRBJ1-1 | TRBV19 | ASSIQGLSEAF
TRBJ1-3 | TRBV6-5 | ASSYLPGTPRNTIY
TRBJ1-5 | TRBV5-6 | ASSPGQSGQPQH
TRBJ1-2 | TRBV4-1 | ASSPRTGANYGYT